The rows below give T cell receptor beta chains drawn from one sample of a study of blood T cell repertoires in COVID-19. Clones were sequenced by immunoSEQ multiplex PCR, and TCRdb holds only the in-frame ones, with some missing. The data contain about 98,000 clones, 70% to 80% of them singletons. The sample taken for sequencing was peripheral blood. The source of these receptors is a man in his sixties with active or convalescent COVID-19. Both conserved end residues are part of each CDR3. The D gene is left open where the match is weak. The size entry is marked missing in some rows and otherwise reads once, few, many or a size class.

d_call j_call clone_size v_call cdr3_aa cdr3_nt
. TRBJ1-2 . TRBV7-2 CASSLAIGSTGSYGYTF TGTGCCAGCAGCTTAGCAATCGGTAGCACAGGGAGCTATGGCTACACCTTC
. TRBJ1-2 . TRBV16 CASSQDTKGGYTF TGTGCCAGCAGCCAGGACACTAAGGGAGGCTACACCTTC
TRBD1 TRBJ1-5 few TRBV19 CASRSDRGLNQPQHF TGTGCCAGTAGATCTGACAGGGGGCTTAACCAGCCCCAGCATTTT
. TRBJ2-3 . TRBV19 CASSVSFSVDTQYF TGTGCCAGTAGTGTCTCTTTTTCGGTAGATACGCAGTATTTT
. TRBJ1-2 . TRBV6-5 CASSTSLGGYTF TGTGCCAGCAGTACTTCTCTAGGTGGCTACACCTTC
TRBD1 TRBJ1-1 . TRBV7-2 CASRYFSQGDGTEAFF TGTGCCAGCAGATACTTCTCACAGGGGGACGGCACTGAAGCTTTCTTT
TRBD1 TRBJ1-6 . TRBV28 CASSLLVTLTGEGSPLHF TGTGCCAGCAGCCTCCTCGTTACCTTGACAGGGGAGGGTTCACCCCTCCACTTT
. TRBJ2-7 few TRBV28 CASSFSQGTYEQYF TGTGCCAGCAGTTTTAGCCAGGGGACCTACGAGCAGTACTTC
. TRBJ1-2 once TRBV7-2 CASSSRANYGYTF TGTGCCAGCAGCTCCCGGGCTAACTATGGCTACACCTTC
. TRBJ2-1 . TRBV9 CASSVEGWIYNEQFF TGTGCCAGCAGCGTAGAGGGGTGGATCTACAATGAGCAGTTCTTC
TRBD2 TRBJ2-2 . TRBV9 CASSVAGGETGELFF TGTGCCAGCAGCGTAGCGGGGGGTGAGACCGGGGAGCTGTTTTTT
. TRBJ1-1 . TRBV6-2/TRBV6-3 CASSWPMNTEAFF TGTGCCAGCAGTTGGCCCATGAACACTGAAGCTTTCTTT
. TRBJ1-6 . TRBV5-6 CASSFAGANSPLHF TGTGCCAGCAGCTTCGCAGGGGCTAATTCACCCCTCCACTTT
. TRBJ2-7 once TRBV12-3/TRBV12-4 CASSFTYEQYF TGTGCCAGCAGTTTCACTTACGAGCAGTACTTC